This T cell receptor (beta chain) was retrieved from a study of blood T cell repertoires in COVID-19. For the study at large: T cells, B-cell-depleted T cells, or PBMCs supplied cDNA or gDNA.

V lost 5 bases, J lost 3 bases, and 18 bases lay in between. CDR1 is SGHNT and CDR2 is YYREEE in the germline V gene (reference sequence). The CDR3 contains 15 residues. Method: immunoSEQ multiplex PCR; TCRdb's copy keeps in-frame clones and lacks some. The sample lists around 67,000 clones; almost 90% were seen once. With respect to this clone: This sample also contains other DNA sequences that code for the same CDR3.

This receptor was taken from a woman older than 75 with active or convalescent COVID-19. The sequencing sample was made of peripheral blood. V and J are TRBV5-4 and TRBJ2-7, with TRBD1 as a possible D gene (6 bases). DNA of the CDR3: TGTGCCAGCAGTTTATTTACCGGGACACTCTACGAGCAGTACTTC. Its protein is CASSLFTGTLYEQYF.